Listed below are T cell receptor beta chains from one sample, sequenced in a study of shared clonotypes between healthy human individuals. The assay was immunoSEQ multiplex PCR, and TCRdb's table has in-frame clones only and misses some. Of around 480,000 clones detected, about 80% appear once; the ten largest clones hold around 12%. Input material: PBMCs. These TCRs come from a middle-aged woman in good health. Some clones in this sample may be carry-over from other donors' samples. CDR3s include the opening cysteine and the closing phenylalanine or tryptophan. D genes are given only for firm matches. For some rows the clone size is stated as once, few or many, or as a class when expanded; others skip it.

J gene | D gene | V gene | clone size | CDR3 protein | CDR3 DNA
TRBJ1-1 | TRBD1 | TRBV28 | NA | CASSPQGGTEAFF | TGTGCCAGCAGTCCGCAGGGGGGCACTGAAGCTTTCTTT
TRBJ1-4 | TRBD1 | TRBV18 | NA | CASSPGQGAIKKLFF | TGTGCCAGCTCACCAGGTCAGGGGGCCATCAAAAAACTGTTTTTT
TRBJ2-3 | NA | TRBV7-7 | NA | CASSWFSCSNPDTQYF | TGTGCCAGCAGCTGGTTTTCGTGTAGTAACCCAGATACGCAGTATTTT
TRBJ2-5 | NA | TRBV5-1 | NA | CASSEGGYQETQYF | TGCGCCAGCAGCGAAGGGGGGTACCAAGAGACCCAGTACTTC
TRBJ2-7 | TRBD1 | TRBV14 | NA | CASSQWQGAYEQYF | TGTGCCAGCAGCCAATGGCAGGGGGCCTACGAGCAGTACTTC
TRBJ2-1 | NA | TRBV10-3 | once | CAISESSGIEQFF | TGTGCCATCAGTGAGTCTAGCGGTATTGAGCAGTTCTTC
TRBJ2-3 | NA | TRBV7-6 | NA | CASSARLGRTDTQYF | TGTGCCAGCAGCGCAAGACTGGGCCGCACAGATACGCAGTATTTT
TRBJ1-4 | NA | TRBV28 | NA | CASSFQTNEKLFF | TGTGCCAGCAGTTTCCAAACTAATGAAAAACTGTTTTTT
TRBJ2-1 | NA | TRBV28 | NA | CASSFSGISYNEQFF | TGTGCCAGCAGTTTCTCAGGGATCTCCTACAATGAGCAGTTCTTC
TRBJ2-7 | NA | TRBV25-1 | NA | CATERTVRYEQYF | TGTGCCACCGAACGGACAGTCAGATACGAGCAGTACTTC
TRBJ2-3 | NA | TRBV28 | NA | CASSSGLRGRTDTQYF | TGTGCCAGCAGTTCAGGACTACGTGGCCGCACAGATACGCAGTATTTT
TRBJ1-5 | NA | TRBV19 | NA | CASGGPINQPQHF | TGTGCCAGTGGGGGGCCTATTAATCAGCCCCAGCATTTT
TRBJ2-3 | NA | TRBV7-3 | NA | CASSLRGRGDF | TGTGCCAGCAGCTTAAGGGGCAGGGGGGATTTT
TRBJ2-1 | TRBD2 | TRBV4-2 | few | CASSGTSGNNEQFF | TGTGCCAGCAGTGGGACTAGCGGGAACAATGAGCAGTTCTTC
TRBJ1-1 | NA | TRBV27 | NA | CASSSTRGTEAFF | TGTGCCAGCAGTTCCACGCGGGGCACTGAAGCTTTCTTT
TRBJ1-1 | NA | TRBV5-1 | NA | CASMKHDRNTEAFF | TGCGCCAGCATGAAGCACGACAGGAACACTGAAGCTTTCTTT
TRBJ2-5 | TRBD2 | TRBV28 | NA | CASRGLAVYQETQYF | TGTGCCAGCCGCGGACTAGCGGTATACCAAGAGACCCAGTACTTC
TRBJ1-5 | TRBD1 | TRBV7-2 | NA | CASSLGQGDQPQHF | TGTGCCAGCAGCCTCGGACAGGGCGATCAGCCCCAGCATTTT
TRBJ1-1 | TRBD1 | TRBV15 | once | CATSRTGAMNTEAFF | TGTGCCACCAGCAGGACAGGGGCTATGAACACTGAAGCTTTCTTT
TRBJ2-2 | TRBD1 | TRBV6-5 | NA | CASRMTGTNTGELFF | TGTGCCAGCAGGATGACAGGGACGAACACCGGGGAGCTGTTTTTT
TRBJ2-1 | NA | TRBV7-3 | NA | CASSSWPSQSYNEQFF | TGTGCCAGCAGCTCCTGGCCAAGCCAATCCTACAATGAGCAGTTCTTC
TRBJ1-2 | NA | TRBV5-4 | NA | CASSFLGGYTF | TGTGCCAGCAGCTTTCTTGGCGGCTACACCTTC
TRBJ1-1 | TRBD1 | TRBV5-4 | once | CASSSWDRGTEAFF | TGTGCCAGCAGCTCATGGGACAGGGGAACTGAAGCTTTCTTT
TRBJ2-4 | TRBD2 | TRBV7-9 | NA | CASSTRTSGSGKNIQYF | TGTGCCAGCAGCACCAGGACTAGCGGGAGCGGTAAAAACATTCAGTACTTC
TRBJ2-2 | TRBD1 | TRBV18 | many | CASSPTGSTGELFF | TGTGCCAGCTCACCGACAGGGAGCACCGGGGAGCTGTTTTTT
TRBJ2-5 | TRBD1 | TRBV6-5 | NA | CASSYAGQGETQYF | TGTGCCAGCAGTTACGCCGGACAGGGAGAGACCCAGTACTTC
TRBJ2-2 | TRBD1 | TRBV11-1 | NA | CASSLVGQGHLNTGELFF | TGTGCCAGCAGCTTAGTGGGACAGGGACACTTGAACACCGGGGAGCTGTTTTTT
TRBJ2-7 | NA | TRBV30 | NA | CAWNRRYYEQYF | TGTGCCTGGAACAGGAGATACTACGAGCAGTACTTC
TRBJ2-1 | NA | TRBV7-2 | NA | CASSPVVGGYNEQFF | TGTGCCAGCAGCCCGGTGGTTGGAGGCTACAATGAGCAGTTCTTC